Listed below are T cell receptor beta chains from one sample, sequenced in a study of blood T cells in healthy people across ages. Each CDR3 protein gets one entry after TCRdb re-called the 5' RACE reads with MiXCR. The table has some 900,000 distinct CDR3 sequences, roughly 43% seen once. Sample: blood. Receptors originate from a man under 40 in good health. Both conserved end residues are part of each CDR3. A D gene is named only where the DNA matches it firmly. Size tells how often a clone was seen (once, few, many) or the class of an expanded clone, and some rows leave it out.

TRBV7-9,.,TRBJ1-2,.,CASSPAQAYGYTF,TGTGCCAGCAGCCCAGCCCAGGCCTATGGCTACACCTTC
TRBV29-1,.,TRBJ2-1,TRBD1,CSRGEVGQGLNNEQFF,TGCAGCCGGGGAGAGGTGGGACAGGGGCTAAACAATGAGCAGTTCTTC
TRBV4-2,.,TRBJ1-2,.,CASSHPDSYGYTF,TGTGCCAGCAGCCACCCGGATAGCTATGGCTACACCTTC
TRBV20-1,.,TRBJ1-1,.,CSARVGTEAFF,TGCAGTGCTAGGGTCGGGACTGAAGCTTTCTTT
TRBV27,few,TRBJ1-2,TRBD1,CASSNTGGRGYTF,TGTGCCAGCAGTAACACAGGGGGCCGTGGCTACACCTTC
TRBV20-1,few,TRBJ1-2,.,CSARMTGGYGYTF,TGCAGTGCTAGAATGACAGGAGGCTATGGCTACACCTTC
TRBV6-5,.,TRBJ2-4,.,CASSRAGPKNIQYF,TGTGCCAGCAGCCGCGCAGGGCCGAAAAACATTCAGTACTTC
TRBV27,.,TRBJ2-7,TRBD1,CASSLGDRGFDEQYF,TGTGCCAGCAGTTTGGGGGACAGGGGGTTCGACGAGCAGTACTTC
TRBV6-1,few,TRBJ2-7,.,CASSDSGQTSYEQYF,TGTGCCAGCAGTGACTCTGGACAGACCTCCTACGAGCAGTACTTC
TRBV7-2,.,TRBJ2-3,.,CASSPKGLRDTQYF,TGTGCCAGCAGCCCAAAAGGGCTAAGGGATACGCAGTATTTT
TRBV3-1,few,TRBJ1-4,.,CASSPQGWNEKLFF,TGTGCCAGCAGCCCCCAGGGCTGGAATGAAAAACTGTTTTTT
TRBV10-3,.,TRBJ1-4,.,CATSDGGGNEKLFF,TGTGCCACCAGTGATGGGGGAGGGAATGAAAAACTGTTTTTT
TRBV27,many,TRBJ2-5,TRBD2,CASSPGTSEMETQYF,TGTGCCAGCAGTCCCGGGACTAGCGAAATGGAGACCCAGTACTTC
TRBV29-1,.,TRBJ2-1,.,CSVIQVYNEQFF,TGCAGCGTAATACAGGTTTACAATGAGCAGTTCTTC
TRBV12-3/TRBV12-4,.,TRBJ1-2,.,CASSSPDRPSGYTF,TGTGCCAGCAGTTCCCCCGACAGGCCTAGTGGCTACACCTTC
TRBV27,.,TRBJ2-1,.,CASSPKKSGLRSSYNEQFF,TGTGCCAGCAGTCCTAAAAAATCGGGACTCCGAAGCTCCTACAATGAGCAGTTCTTC
TRBV20-1,.,TRBJ2-7,.,CSARERQVIWHEQYF,TGCAGTGCTAGAGAGAGACAGGTGATTTGGCACGAGCAGTACTTC
TRBV7-2,.,TRBJ2-7,.,CASGYPEAEPGATYEQYF,TGTGCCAGCGGCTACCCGGAGGCGGAGCCTGGGGCAACCTACGAGCAGTACTTC